Shown below are 25 T cell receptor beta chains from a single sample sequenced in a study of T-cell memory formation after mild COVID-19. TCRdb recomputed calls from the 5' RACE reads with MiXCR, one row per CDR3 protein. The data contain roughly 100,000 distinct CDR3 sequences, about 18% of them singletons. Sequencing was carried out using PBMCs or a T cell subset sorted from them (not recorded which). Receptors were obtained from an adult woman who had mild COVID-19 (a few samples of this study predate the infection). Cell type and time point are not known.

This clonotype was seen a handful of times. This chain uses TRBV27 with TRBJ1-1, with D possibly TRBD1 on 5 matching bases. Germline V gene sequence: CDR1 MNHEY, CDR2 SMNVEV (reference sequence). Trimming shortened V by 6 bases and J by 1 base, and 18 bases separated the two germline ends. CDR3 size: 16 residues. CDR3 bases: TGTGCCAGCAGCACCCTATGGCAGGGTGGGAACACTGAAGCTTTCTTT. Protein: CASSTLWQGGNTEAFF.

The chain's CDR3 is CSVERRLPSYQETQYF. For the CDR3, the DNA is TGCAGCGTTGAGCGGAGACTACCCTCGTACCAAGAGACCCAGTACTTC. This rearrangement joins TRBV29-1 to TRBJ2-5; D perhaps matches TRBD2 (5 bases). CDR1 is SQVTM, CDR2 ANQGSEA, per germline. The length of the CDR3 is 16 residues. With 3 bases removed from V and 0 bases from J, the gap between germline ends came to 17 bases.

The chain employs TRBV20-1 and TRBJ2-1, with D possibly TRBD2 on 6 matching bases. Germline V gives CDR1 DFQATT, CDR2 SNEGSKA (reference sequence). The CDR3 totals 14 residues. Trimming removed 1 base at V and 0 bases at J, with 7 bases between. As DNA, the CDR3 is TGCAGTGCTAGAGCGGGGGTCTCCTACAATGAGCAGTTCTTC. As protein: CSARAGVSYNEQFF.

Only a few counts were recorded for this clonotype. The rearrangement joins TRBV15 to TRBJ2-2; TRBD1 matches at 9 bases. The CDR3 runs 18 residues. CDR1 LNHNV and CDR2 YYDKDF come from the germline V gene (reference sequence). Losses at the gene ends were 6 bases for V and 2 bases for J; bases not matched to a gene: 13. The CDR3 region is CATSTKEGQGTNTGELFF. The DNA of the CDR3 is TGTGCCACCAGTACAAAGGAGGGACAGGGAACTAACACCGGGGAGCTGTTTTTT.

This clonotype was picked up a small number of times. The chain employs TRBV4-1 and TRBJ2-3; D is possibly TRBD1 (6 bases). V lost 4 bases and J lost 3, with 14 bases in between. CDR3 length: 15 amino acids. Germline-derived CDR1 and CDR2 are MGHRA and YSYEKL. This CDR3 reads CASSRHREGTDTQYF. Written as DNA, the CDR3 is TGCGCCAGCAGCCGACACAGGGAAGGAACAGATACGCAGTATTTT.

The chain couples TRBV3-1 to TRBJ2-6, with D hard to call. V shed 0 bases and J shed 2 bases, with 8 bases lying between them. Germline CDR1 LGHDT, CDR2 YNNKEL (reference sequence). The CDR3 is 16 amino acids. The CDR3 sequence is CASSQDGTAGANVLTF. In DNA, the CDR3 is TGTGCCAGCAGCCAAGATGGCACTGCTGGGGCCAACGTCCTGACTTTC. The variable domain in full, with the rest retrieved from reference TRBV3-1 and TRBJ2-6, is DTAVSQTPKYLVTQMGNDKSIKCEQNLGHDTMYWYKQDSKKFLKIMFSYNNKELIINETVPNRFSPKSPDKAHLNLHINSLELGDSAVYFCASSQDGTAGANVLTFGAGSRLTVL.

This clonotype was observed a few times. This chain uses TRBV20-1 with TRBJ2-7, with TRBD2 as a possible D gene (6 bases). Trimming cost V 2 bases and J 4 bases, with 12 bases left between them. There are 13 residues in the CDR3. The germline gives CDR1 DFQATT, CDR2 SNEGSKA (reference sequence). As DNA, the CDR3 is TGCAGTGCTAGAAAAGCGGGCGGATACGAGCAGTACTTC. As protein: CSARKAGGYEQYF.

This clonotype was seen a handful of times. This chain links TRBV4-1 with TRBJ2-3; TRBD2 matches at 11 bases. The CDR3 has 18 residues. Germline V gene sequence: CDR1 MGHRA, CDR2 YSYEKL. V gave up 0 bases and J gave up 1 base; unmatched junction bases: 6. The CDR3 coding sequence is TGCGCCAGCAGCCAAGAACTAGCGGGGGCTGGAGGCACAGATACGCAGTATTTT. It yields the protein CASSQELAGAGGTDTQYF.

The chain carries TRBV5-1 and TRBJ2-5, with D possibly matching TRBD2 (6 bases). V lost 4 bases and J lost 5, with 18 bases in between. Germline CDR1 is SGHRS and CDR2 is YFSETQ. The CDR3 is 15 residues long. CDR3: CASSPESTSSETQYF. In DNA, the CDR3 is TGCGCCAGCAGCCCAGAATCGACTAGTTCGGAGACCCAGTACTTC.

This clonotype was counted a few times. V usage is TRBV2 and J usage is TRBJ2-2; TRBD2 aligns across 9 bases. J lost 1 base, V lost 6 bases, and 9 bases had no gene match. The CDR3 has 17 residues. Germline loops: CDR1 SNHLY, CDR2 FYNNEI. The CDR3 DNA reads TGTGCCAGCAGCGAGAACCTAGCGGGAAAGAACACCGGGGAGCTGTTTTTT. It yields the protein CASSENLAGKNTGELFF.

The rearrangement uses TRBV2 and TRBJ2-3, with TRBD2 matching 7 bases. V was pared by 7 bases and J by 6 bases, with 10 bases of the junction left unmatched. Germline assignment: CDR1 SNHLY and CDR2 FYNNEI. The CDR3 is made up of 14 amino acids. CDR3 sequence (DNA): TGTGCCAGCATCGGACTAGTAGAGGCGGATACGCAGTATTTT. This codes for CASIGLVEADTQYF.

This clonotype was seen a few times. V usage is TRBV10-3 and J usage is TRBJ1-1, with a weak D call TRBD1 (5 bases). The CDR3 loop spans 16 amino acids. V was pared by 4 bases and J by 1 base, with 16 bases between. CDR1 is ENHRY and CDR2 is SYGVKD in the germline V gene. In nucleotides, the CDR3 is TGTGCCATCAGTGGAGACGCGCGGGGGGAGAACACTGAAGCTTTCTTT. This codes for CAISGDARGENTEAFF.

The rearrangement joins TRBV19 to TRBJ2-5; D possibly corresponds to TRBD1 (5 bases). The CDR3 has 14 amino acids. Per germline, CDR1 LNHDA and CDR2 SQIVND (reference sequence). Trimming shortened V by 10 bases and J by 2 bases, and 17 bases separated the two germline ends. The CDR3: CATSHLQEQETQYF. The CDR3 DNA sequence: TGTGCCACCTCCCACCTACAGGAACAAGAGACCCAGTACTTC.

Many counts were recorded for this clonotype. The chain recombines TRBV7-9 with TRBJ2-7, with D unclear. The CDR3 covers 13 residues. V was shortened by 5 bases and J by 4 bases, with 12 bases between the two germline ends. CDR1 and CDR2 from the germline V gene are SEHNR and FQNEAQ (reference sequence). Here the CDR3 reads CASSPSGDYEQYF. The CDR3 DNA reads as TGTGCCAGCAGCCCCTCTGGCGATTACGAGCAGTACTTC.

This chain uses TRBV10-2 with TRBJ2-7; D may correspond to TRBD1 or TRBD2 (5 bases each). Germline assignment: CDR1 WSHSY and CDR2 SAAADI. This CDR3 has 14 amino acids. V lost 0 bases, J lost 4 bases, and 10 bases lay in between. The chain's CDR3 is CASSESGVYYEQYF. DNA of the CDR3: TGCGCCAGCAGTGAGTCGGGGGTATATTACGAGCAGTACTTC.

The rearrangement uses TRBV2 and TRBJ2-7, with 8 bases fitting TRBD1. The CDR3 is 14 amino acids. Germline V CDR1 and CDR2: SNHLY, FYNNEI. The V and J ends lost 3 bases and 2 bases, in that order; junction bases with no gene match: 3. DNA of the CDR3: TGTGCCAGCAGTGAGCCGGGACAGGCCTACGAGCAGTACTTC. This translates into CASSEPGQAYEQYF.

The chain has TRBV6-5 and TRBJ2-3; 10 bases are a match to TRBD1. V lost 5 bases to trimming and J lost 2 bases; unmatched junction nucleotides: 4. CDR1 MNHEY and CDR2 SVGAGI come from the germline V gene. CDR3 size: 15 residues. Here the CDR3 reads CASSRTGGATDTQYF. CDR3 sequence (DNA): TGTGCCAGCAGTAGGACAGGGGGGGCCACAGATACGCAGTATTTT.

This clonotype was observed many times. J is TRBJ2-3 and V is TRBV12-3 or TRBV12-4, with TRBD1 identical over 9 bases. After removal of 4 bases from V and 3 bases from J, the junction contained 5 bases not matched to a gene. CDR3 size: 15 residues. CDR3 loop: CASSSGQGRTDTQYF. The DNA for the CDR3 is TGTGCCAGCAGTTCCGGACAGGGGAGGACAGATACGCAGTATTTT.

This clonotype showed up just a few times. The rearrangement uses TRBV24-1 and TRBJ2-1; D is undetermined. CDR1 and CDR2 from the germline V gene are KGHDR and SFDVKD. The CDR3 runs 13 residues. Between the trimmed V and J ends, which lost 0 bases and 10 bases, there was a span of 9 bases. The CDR3 protein is CATSDLGRPEQFF. CDR3 bases: TGTGCCACCAGTGATTTGGGCAGGCCGGAGCAGTTCTTC.

This chain uses TRBV18 with TRBJ2-7; 8 bases are a match to TRBD2. V gave up 0 bases and J gave up 0 bases; unmatched junction bases: 4. The CDR3 spans 16 residues. Germline V gene lookup returns CDR1 KGHSH and CDR2 LQKENI. The CDR3, as DNA: TGTGCCAGCTCACCACCGGAGGGGACTAGCTCCTACGAGCAGTACTTC. Amino acid sequence: CASSPPEGTSSYEQYF.

The genes are TRBV12-3 or TRBV12-4 and TRBJ1-5; D ambiguous. This CDR3 has 16 residues. Trimming stripped 1 base from V and 0 bases from J, with 10 bases between. The CDR3 reads CASSLGGGISNQPQHF. DNA for the CDR3: TGTGCCAGCAGTTTAGGGGGAGGGATTAGCAATCAGCCCCAGCATTTT.

The chain combines TRBV4-1 with TRBJ1-3; no firm D call. This CDR3 is 17 amino acids long. The V gene lost 2 bases and the J gene lost 0 bases, with 14 bases spanning the gap. In germline, CDR1 is MGHRA, CDR2 YSYEKL. CDR3 sequence: CASSQLPLGHSGNTIYF. DNA of the CDR3: TGCGCCAGCAGCCAACTCCCCCTCGGGCACTCTGGAAACACCATATATTTT.

In DNA, the CDR3 is TGTGCCAGCAGCTCACCCCGTGGGACGCAAGAGACCCAGTACTTC. Translation gives CASSSPRGTQETQYF. The J gene is TRBJ2-5, the V gene TRBV11-2; possibly TRBD1 or TRBD2 for D (5 bases each). Trimming took off 4 bases at V and 2 bases at J, with 14 bases between the two ends. CDR3 size: 15 residues. Germline CDR1 and CDR2: SGHAT and FQNNGV.

This chain joins TRBV12-3 or TRBV12-4 and TRBJ1-1, with D possibly matching TRBD1 (5 bases). Trimming stripped 6 bases from V and 4 bases from J, with 15 bases between. This CDR3 is built from 14 residues. This CDR3 is CASSEGGGGTEAFF. The CDR3 nucleotides read TGTGCCAGCAGCGAGGGAGGCGGGGGCACTGAAGCTTTCTTT.

The J gene is TRBJ2-2, the V gene TRBV6-4; 10 bases agree with TRBD2. CDR3 length: 15 amino acids. Trimming took 4 bases from V and 1 from J; bases not matched to a gene: 0. CDR1 MRHNA and CDR2 SNTAGT come from the germline V gene. The DNA of the CDR3 is TGTGCCAGCAGTGGACTAGCGGGGAACACCGGGGAGCTGTTTTTT. Translating it yields CASSGLAGNTGELFF.